This T cell receptor beta chain was identified during a study of control samples from healthy donors and cancer patients. Clones were sequenced by immunoSEQ multiplex PCR, and TCRdb holds only the in-frame ones, with some missing. The sample has about 170,000 clones, around 90% seen once; the top ten hold around 13%. In germline, CDR1 is LNHDA, CDR2 SQIVND (reference sequence). CDR3 length: 15 residues. V was trimmed by 6 bases and J by 0 bases, leaving 11 bases between them. Input material: blood. The source of this sequence is a man aged 25 to 45 in good health. The chain is built from TRBV19 and TRBJ2-2; perhaps TRBD1 as D (6 bases). The CDR3 region has the DNA TGTGCCAGTAGGGATGGGACATCGAACACCGGGGAGCTGTTTTTT. This codes for CASRDGTSNTGELFF.